This note documents a single T cell receptor beta chain sequence. Its cognate antigen is unknown. Produced via immunoSEQ multiplex PCR; TCRdb's table is partial and in-frame only. This sample has approximately 92,000 clones; roughly 94% occur once, and the top ten carry approximately 0.2%. The source of the sample is a study of OX40 agonist ivuxolimab in advanced cancers. At the level of the study: Averaging about 60 years in age, with a range of 23 to 79, the cohort was approximately 83% male. Whole-study results and caveats: CD4+ and CD8+ blood T cells expanded clonally by week 6 at 0.1 to 3.0 mg/kg.

V was shortened by 2 bases and J by 0 bases, with 15 bases between the two germline ends. CDR3 size: 17 residues. CDR1 is MRHNA, CDR2 SNTAGT, per germline. This sequence originates from an adult with an advanced solid tumor such as melanoma, head and neck, liver or kidney cancer. The rearrangement joins TRBV6-4 to TRBJ2-3; either TRBD1 or TRBD2 may fit D (5 bases each). The starting material was CD4+ or CD8+ T cells sorted from blood, obtained in a trial of the OX40 agonist ivuxolimab. CDR3 in DNA: TGTGCCAGCAGTGACCGACCCGGGACCGGGAGCACAGATACGCAGTATTTT. This encodes CASSDRPGTGSTDTQYF.